These T cell receptor beta chains were read from a single sample in a study of cytomegalovirus exposure and HLA in healthy donors. The method was immunoSEQ multiplex PCR; TCRdb's version includes in-frame clones alone and lacks a portion of them. The sample yields roughly 100,000 clones, about 12% seen once. The sample was PBMCs. The receptor source for this set is a man in his forties in good health and CMV-seropositive. CDR3s include the opening cysteine and the closing phenylalanine or tryptophan. Fields, in order: D gene, V gene, J gene, clone size, CDR3 protein, CDR3 DNA. D genes are given only for firm matches. The listing skips clone size in some rows; elsewhere it reads once, few, many or a size class.

D gene: NA
V gene: TRBV2
J gene: TRBJ1-5
clone size: NA
CDR3 protein: CASRERVSNQPQHF
CDR3 DNA: TGTGCCAGCAGAGAGAGAGTTAGCAATCAGCCCCAGCATTTT

D gene: TRBD1
V gene: TRBV19
J gene: TRBJ1-2
clone size: few
CDR3 protein: CASSIDTGDGYTF
CDR3 DNA: TGTGCCAGTAGTATAGATACAGGGGACGGCTACACCTTC

D gene: TRBD2
V gene: TRBV28
J gene: TRBJ2-1
clone size: NA
CDR3 protein: CASSLPGRGLAGGEQFF
CDR3 DNA: TGTGCCAGCAGTTTACCCGGCCGAGGACTAGCGGGGGGCGAGCAGTTCTTC

D gene: NA
V gene: TRBV10-1
J gene: TRBJ2-5
clone size: few
CDR3 protein: CASSESRGLQETQYF
CDR3 DNA: TGCGCCAGCAGTGAGTCGCGGGGTCTCCAAGAGACCCAGTACTTC

D gene: NA
V gene: TRBV19
J gene: TRBJ1-1
clone size: NA
CDR3 protein: CASSIRAGEREAFF
CDR3 DNA: TGTGCCAGTAGTATAAGGGCGGGGGAAAGAGAAGCTTTCTTT

D gene: NA
V gene: TRBV18
J gene: TRBJ1-2
clone size: NA
CDR3 protein: CASSPGQNGYTF
CDR3 DNA: TGTGCCAGCTCACCTGGGCAGAATGGCTACACCTTC

D gene: TRBD2
V gene: TRBV4-2
J gene: TRBJ2-1
clone size: NA
CDR3 protein: CASSLSTTSGRNEQFF
CDR3 DNA: TGTGCCAGCAGCCTTAGTACGACTAGCGGGAGGAATGAGCAGTTCTTC

D gene: NA
V gene: TRBV4-1
J gene: TRBJ2-6
clone size: NA
CDR3 protein: CASSQDPNSGANVLTF
CDR3 DNA: TGCGCCAGCAGCCAAGATCCAAACTCTGGGGCCAACGTCCTGACTTTC

D gene: NA
V gene: TRBV10-2
J gene: TRBJ2-4
clone size: NA
CDR3 protein: CASSANNLAKNIQYF
CDR3 DNA: TGCGCCAGCAGTGCAAACAACCTAGCCAAAAACATTCAGTACTTC

D gene: TRBD1
V gene: TRBV29-1
J gene: TRBJ2-2
clone size: NA
CDR3 protein: CSDRGLTGELFF
CDR3 DNA: TGCAGCGACAGGGGGCTTACCGGGGAGCTGTTTTTT

D gene: NA
V gene: TRBV5-1
J gene: TRBJ2-3
clone size: few
CDR3 protein: CASSLEVAQPDTQYF
CDR3 DNA: TGCGCCAGCAGCTTGGAGGTAGCCCAGCCAGATACGCAGTATTTT

D gene: TRBD1
V gene: TRBV5-1
J gene: TRBJ1-2
clone size: NA
CDR3 protein: CASSLGTGIGPGYTF
CDR3 DNA: TGCGCCAGCAGCTTGGGGACAGGAATAGGCCCTGGCTACACCTTC

D gene: NA
V gene: TRBV5-1
J gene: TRBJ2-7
clone size: few
CDR3 protein: CASSLGGTPKPYEQYF
CDR3 DNA: TGCGCCAGCAGCTTGGGTGGGACACCTAAACCCTACGAGCAGTACTTC

D gene: NA
V gene: TRBV14
J gene: TRBJ1-1
clone size: few
CDR3 protein: CASSLAGGTEAFF
CDR3 DNA: TGTGCCAGCAGCCTCGCAGGTGGCACTGAAGCTTTCTTT

D gene: TRBD2
V gene: TRBV11-2
J gene: TRBJ2-2
clone size: few
CDR3 protein: CASSSGLARVSGELFF
CDR3 DNA: TGTGCCAGCAGCTCCGGACTAGCGAGGGTATCCGGGGAGCTGTTTTTT

D gene: NA
V gene: TRBV25-1
J gene: TRBJ2-1
clone size: NA
CDR3 protein: CASSEQGSYNEQFF
CDR3 DNA: TGTGCCAGCAGTGAACAGGGGTCCTACAATGAGCAGTTCTTC

D gene: NA
V gene: TRBV30
J gene: TRBJ2-7
clone size: few
CDR3 protein: CAWSGVGEQYF
CDR3 DNA: TGTGCCTGGTCGGGAGTGGGGGAGCAGTACTTC

D gene: NA
V gene: TRBV29-1
J gene: TRBJ2-7
clone size: NA
CDR3 protein: CSVVAAGSGEQYF
CDR3 DNA: TGCAGCGTTGTGGCGGCGGGATCGGGGGAGCAGTACTTC

D gene: NA
V gene: TRBV19
J gene: TRBJ2-3
clone size: few
CDR3 protein: CASRAGFRGRSTDTQYF
CDR3 DNA: TGTGCCAGTAGGGCTGGTTTTAGAGGGCGAAGCACAGATACGCAGTATTTT

D gene: NA
V gene: TRBV6-5
J gene: TRBJ2-7
clone size: few
CDR3 protein: CASSSSGQGVYEQYF
CDR3 DNA: NA

D gene: TRBD1
V gene: TRBV6-5
J gene: TRBJ2-2
clone size: few
CDR3 protein: CASGTGPTGELFF
CDR3 DNA: TGTGCCAGCGGGACAGGACCCACCGGGGAGCTGTTTTTT

D gene: NA
V gene: TRBV5-1
J gene: TRBJ2-7
clone size: few
CDR3 protein: CASSFRSDRSYEQYF
CDR3 DNA: TGCGCCAGCAGCTTTCGATCTGACAGAAGCTACGAGCAGTACTTC